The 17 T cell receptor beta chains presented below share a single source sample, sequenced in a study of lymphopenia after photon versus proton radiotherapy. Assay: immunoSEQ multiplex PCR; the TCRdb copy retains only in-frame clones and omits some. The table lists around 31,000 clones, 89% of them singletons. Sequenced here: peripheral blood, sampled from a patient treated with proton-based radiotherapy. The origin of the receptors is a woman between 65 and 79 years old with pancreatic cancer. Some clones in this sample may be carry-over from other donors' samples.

This chain's CDR3 is CASSQGLWQKLTYGYTF. CDR3 DNA sequence: TGTGCCAGCAGCCAAGGGTTATGGCAAAAACTTACCTATGGCTACACCTTC. The chain has TRBV27 and TRBJ1-2; the D is unclear. With 6 bases removed from V and 4 bases from J, the gap between germline ends came to 24 bases. Looked up from germline, CDR1 is MNHEY and CDR2 is SMNVEV (reference sequence). This CDR3 has 17 amino acids.

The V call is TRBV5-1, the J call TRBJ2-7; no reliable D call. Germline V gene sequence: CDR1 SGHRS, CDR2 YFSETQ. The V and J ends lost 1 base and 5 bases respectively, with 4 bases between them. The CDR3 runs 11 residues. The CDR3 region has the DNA TGCGCCAGCAGCTTGAATCACGAGCAGTACTTC. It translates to CASSLNHEQYF.

The CDR3 reads CASSSYVAPYEQYF. The DNA for the CDR3 is TGTGCCAGCAGTAGTTATGTAGCACCCTACGAGCAGTACTTC. V gene TRBV28 combines with J gene TRBJ2-7; D not resolved. With 5 bases removed from V and 2 bases from J, the gap between germline ends came to 13 bases. CDR3 length: 14 residues. Per germline, CDR1 MDHEN and CDR2 SYDVKM.

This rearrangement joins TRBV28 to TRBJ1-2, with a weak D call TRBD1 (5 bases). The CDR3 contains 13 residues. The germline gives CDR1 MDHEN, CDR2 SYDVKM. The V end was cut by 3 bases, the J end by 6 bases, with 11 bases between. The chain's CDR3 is CASSFQGSDGYTF. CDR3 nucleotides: TGTGCCAGCAGTTTTCAGGGTTCTGATGGCTACACCTTC.

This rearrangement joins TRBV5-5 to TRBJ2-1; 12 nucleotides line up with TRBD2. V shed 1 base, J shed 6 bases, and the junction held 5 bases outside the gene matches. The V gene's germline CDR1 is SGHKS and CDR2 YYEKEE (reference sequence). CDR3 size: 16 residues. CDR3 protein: CASSLSTSGSSNEQFF. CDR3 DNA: TGTGCCAGCAGCTTGTCGACTAGCGGGAGCAGCAATGAGCAGTTCTTC.

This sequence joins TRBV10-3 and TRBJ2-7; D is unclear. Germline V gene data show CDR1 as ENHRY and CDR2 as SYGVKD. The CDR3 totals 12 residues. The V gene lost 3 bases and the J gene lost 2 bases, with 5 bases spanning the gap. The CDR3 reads CAISEQTYEQYF. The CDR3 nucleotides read TGTGCCATCAGTGAACAGACCTACGAGCAGTACTTC.

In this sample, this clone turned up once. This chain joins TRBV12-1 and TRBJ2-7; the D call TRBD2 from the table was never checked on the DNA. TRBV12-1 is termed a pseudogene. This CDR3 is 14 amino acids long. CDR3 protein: CASSSSLASYEQYF. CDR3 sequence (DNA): TGTGCCAGCAGCAGCTCACTAGCCTCCTACGAGCAGTACTTC.

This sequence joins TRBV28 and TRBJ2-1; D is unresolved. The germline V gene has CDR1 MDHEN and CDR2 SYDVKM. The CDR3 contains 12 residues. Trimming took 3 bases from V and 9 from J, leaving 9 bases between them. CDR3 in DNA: TGTGCCAGCAGTTTGCAGGTAACTGAGCAGTTCTTC. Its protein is CASSLQVTEQFF. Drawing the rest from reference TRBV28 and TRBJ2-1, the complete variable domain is DVKVTQSSRYLVKRTGEKVFLECVQDMDHENMFWYRQDPGLGLRLIYFSYDVKMKEKGDIPEGYSVSREKKERFSLILESASTNQTSMYLCASSLQVTEQFFGPGTRLTVL.

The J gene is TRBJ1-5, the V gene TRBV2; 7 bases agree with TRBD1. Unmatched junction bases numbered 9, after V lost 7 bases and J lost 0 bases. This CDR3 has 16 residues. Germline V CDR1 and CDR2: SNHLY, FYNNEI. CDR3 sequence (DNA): TGTGCCAGCACCGAGGGGACAGCTCTTAGCAATCAGCCCCAGCATTTT. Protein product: CASTEGTALSNQPQHF. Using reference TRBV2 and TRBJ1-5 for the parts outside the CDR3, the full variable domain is EPEVTQTPSHQVTQMGQEVILRCVPISNHLYFYWYRQILGQKVEFLVSFYNNEISEKSEIFDDQFSVERPDGSNFTLKIRSTKLEDSAMYFCASTEGTALSNQPQHFGDGTRLSIL.

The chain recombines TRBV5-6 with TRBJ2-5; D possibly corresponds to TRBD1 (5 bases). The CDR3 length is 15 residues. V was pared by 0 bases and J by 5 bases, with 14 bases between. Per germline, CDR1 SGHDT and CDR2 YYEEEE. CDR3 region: CASSLEGRAGETQYF. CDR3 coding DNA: TGTGCCAGCAGCTTGGAGGGCAGGGCAGGCGAGACCCAGTACTTC.

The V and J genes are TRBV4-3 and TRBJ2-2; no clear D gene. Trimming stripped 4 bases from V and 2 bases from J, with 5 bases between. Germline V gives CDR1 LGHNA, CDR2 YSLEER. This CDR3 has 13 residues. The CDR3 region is CASSLINTGELFF. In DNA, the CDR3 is TGCGCCAGCAGCCTAATCAACACCGGGGAGCTGTTTTTT.

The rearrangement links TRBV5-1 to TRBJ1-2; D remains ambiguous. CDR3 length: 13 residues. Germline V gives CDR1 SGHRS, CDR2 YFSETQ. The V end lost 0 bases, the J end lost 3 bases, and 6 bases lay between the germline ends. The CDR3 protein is CASSLAADYGYTF. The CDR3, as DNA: TGCGCCAGCAGCTTGGCGGCGGACTATGGCTACACCTTC.

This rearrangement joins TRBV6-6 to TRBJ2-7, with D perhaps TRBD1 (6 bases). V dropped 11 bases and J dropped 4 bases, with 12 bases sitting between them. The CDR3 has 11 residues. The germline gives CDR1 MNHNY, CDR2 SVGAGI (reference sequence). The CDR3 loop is CASRQVYEQYF. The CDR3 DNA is TGTGCCTCTCGACAGGTTTACGAGCAGTACTTC.

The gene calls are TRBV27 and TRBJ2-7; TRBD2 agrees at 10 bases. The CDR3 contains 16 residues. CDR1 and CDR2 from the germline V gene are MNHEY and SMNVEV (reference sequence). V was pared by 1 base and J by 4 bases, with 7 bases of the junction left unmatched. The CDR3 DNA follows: TGTGCCAGCAGTTTATTCGGGCCTAGCGGGAGTTACGAGCAGTACTTC. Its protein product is CASSLFGPSGSYEQYF.

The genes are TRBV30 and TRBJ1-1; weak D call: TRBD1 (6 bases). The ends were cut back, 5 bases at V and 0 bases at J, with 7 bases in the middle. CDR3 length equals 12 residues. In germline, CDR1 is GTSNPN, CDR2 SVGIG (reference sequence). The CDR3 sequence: CAWQGMNTEAFF. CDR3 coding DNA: TGTGCCTGGCAGGGGATGAACACTGAAGCTTTCTTT.

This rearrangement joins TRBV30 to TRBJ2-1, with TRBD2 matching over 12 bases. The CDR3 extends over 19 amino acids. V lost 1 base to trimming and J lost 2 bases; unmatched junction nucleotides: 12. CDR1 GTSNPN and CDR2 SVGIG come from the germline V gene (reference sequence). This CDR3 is CAWSGMRTSGIGAYNEQFF. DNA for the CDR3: TGTGCCTGGAGTGGCATGAGGACTAGCGGGATAGGCGCCTACAATGAGCAGTTCTTC.

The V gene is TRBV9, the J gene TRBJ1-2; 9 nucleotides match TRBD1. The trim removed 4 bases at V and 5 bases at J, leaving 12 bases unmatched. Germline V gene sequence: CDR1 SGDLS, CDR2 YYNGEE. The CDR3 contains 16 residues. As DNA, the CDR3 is TGTGCCAGCAGCCCCACCCGACAGGGGGTTATGTATGGCTACACCTTC. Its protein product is CASSPTRQGVMYGYTF.